This entry concerns a single T cell receptor (beta chain). The source of the sample is a study of blood T cells in healthy people across ages. Primed by a sample-barcoded 5' primer and a J-beta primer mix, a second PCR proceeded for about 6 to 11 cycles. Every cDNA molecule bore a tag from a template-switch adaptor containing 12 random nucleotides. Each CDR3 protein is one row after TCRdb ran MiXCR on the 5' RACE reads. The table shows 780,000 or so distinct CDR3 sequences, with about 56% occurring only once. For every donor, a draw yielded approximately 9.9 milliliters of peripheral blood. This CDR3 region has 13 residues. CDR1 is SGHTA, CDR2 FQGNSA, per germline. V shed 3 bases and J shed 7 bases, with 12 bases lying between them.

The clonotype originates from a man aged 35 to 55 in good health. This sequence joins TRBV7-2 and TRBJ1-1; D not certain. Sequencing was carried out using blood. This chain's CDR3 is CASSLPSEFEAFF. The CDR3 DNA sequence: TGTGCCAGCAGCTTGCCCTCGGAGTTTGAAGCTTTCTTT.